Presented here are 27 T cell receptor beta chains from one specimen sequenced in a study of T cells expressing NK-cell markers. TCRdb processed the 5' RACE reads again and assigns one entry to each CDR3 protein, with no DNA. The ten top clones account for 6% to 9.5%, within a sample of 400,000 to 450,000 distinct CDR3 sequences. Source material: blood T cells: a sorted CD56 or NKG2C T cell subset, CD4+ or CD8+ T cells, or bulk PBMC T cells (not recorded which). These receptors were taken from a woman aged 18 to 75 in good health.

The chain combines TRBV12-3 or TRBV12-4 with TRBJ1-6; absent DNA, TCRdb's TRBD1 call cannot be checked. The CDR3 has 15 amino acids. CDR3 protein: CASSFLVGGDSPLHF.

The chain is built from TRBV6-2 or TRBV6-3 and TRBJ2-1; TCRdb returns TRBD2, unconfirmable since there is no DNA. CDR3 length: 17 amino acids. Looked up from germline, CDR1 is MNHEY and CDR2 is SVGEGT. This CDR3 is CASSYRLAGVPYNEQFF.

The chain is built from TRBV20-1 and TRBJ2-1. CDR3 length: 11 amino acids. The germline V gene has CDR1 DFQATT and CDR2 SNEGSKA (reference sequence). CDR3 residues: CSARPYNEQFF.

This chain connects TRBV29-1 to TRBJ1-6; TCRdb picks TRBD1, but there is no DNA to check that call. Germline lookup yields CDR1 SQVTM and CDR2 ANQGSEA. The CDR3 loop spans 13 amino acids. CDR3 amino acids: CSVGQGADSPLHF.

This chain uses TRBV14 with TRBJ2-1; the D call from TCRdb, TRBD2, cannot be confirmed without DNA. The CDR3 contains 17 residues. The germline V gene has CDR1 SGHDN and CDR2 FVKESK. CDR3 sequence reads: CASSPWTSGRGDNEQFF.

V gene TRBV28 combines with J gene TRBJ1-2. The CDR3 consists of 14 residues. Germline V CDR1 and CDR2: MDHEN, SYDVKM. CDR3 sequence reads: CASSRDSQNYGYTF.

This chain joins TRBV12-3 or TRBV12-4 and TRBJ1-2; TCRdb indicates TRBD1, and absent DNA this call remains unverified. This CDR3 has 16 residues. CDR3 region: CASSRAASRGVYGYTF.

The chain joins TRBV5-1 to TRBJ1-1; TCRdb picks TRBD1, but there is no DNA to check that call. Germline V lookup: CDR1 SGHRS, CDR2 YFSETQ. This CDR3 comprises 14 residues. The CDR3 protein is CASSLGQGETEAFF.

This sequence joins TRBV6-1 and TRBJ1-1; TCRdb's D call of TRBD1 is untestable without DNA. This CDR3 comprises 17 residues. Germline loops: CDR1 MNHNS, CDR2 SASEGT. Here the CDR3 reads CASRGADRGVGNTEAFF.

V is TRBV27 and J is TRBJ1-6. Germline CDR1 reads MNHEY; CDR2 reads SMNVEV (reference sequence). The CDR3 extends over 14 amino acids. CDR3 protein: CASRPSGYNSPLHF.

The chain recombines TRBV20-1 with TRBJ2-3; TCRdb proposes TRBD2, but this gene call is untestable without DNA. CDR3 length: 15 amino acids. Germline CDR1 is DFQATT and CDR2 is SNEGSKA (reference sequence). Here the CDR3 reads CSAPRAGDPTDTQYF.

The chain recombines TRBV12-3 or TRBV12-4 with TRBJ2-1; there is no DNA to check the TCRdb D call of TRBD2. The CDR3 is made up of 15 amino acids. CDR3 loop: CASSFSAGENNEQFF.

CDR3 in amino acids: CSATTGGTDTQYF. This chain connects TRBV20-1 to TRBJ2-3; the D call of TRBD1 rests on TCRdb alone, since no DNA is present to check it. This CDR3 is 13 amino acids long. Germline V gives CDR1 DFQATT, CDR2 SNEGSKA (reference sequence).

The rearrangement uses TRBV3-1 and TRBJ2-6; as DNA is missing, the TRBD1 call by TCRdb cannot be tested. CDR1 LGHDT and CDR2 YNNKEL come from the germline V gene (reference sequence). The CDR3 loop spans 16 amino acids. CDR3 in amino acids: CASSQDLRVGANVLTF.

This sequence joins TRBV28 and TRBJ2-7. Germline CDR1 MDHEN, CDR2 SYDVKM. The CDR3 length is 15 residues. The CDR3 here is CASSLAAGSSYEQYF. The full variable domain, completed using reference TRBV28 and TRBJ2-7, is DVKVTQSSRYLVKRTGEKVFLECVQDMDHENMFWYRQDPGLGLRLIYFSYDVKMKEKGDIPEGYSVSREKKERFSLILESASTNQTSMYLCASSLAAGSSYEQYFGPGTRLTVT.

CDR3 sequence: CASSYLGTSKGTGELFF. The rearrangement joins TRBV6-5 to TRBJ2-2; the TCRdb call, TRBD2, lacks DNA for checking. CDR1 is MNHEY, CDR2 SVGAGI, per germline. The CDR3 spans 17 residues.

CDR3 region: CASSLESTRNIFF. The V and J genes are TRBV12-3 or TRBV12-4 and TRBJ2-1. The CDR3 is 13 amino acids.

The gene calls are TRBV19 and TRBJ2-5; as DNA is missing, the TRBD2 call by TCRdb cannot be tested. Germline V CDR1 and CDR2: LNHDA, SQIVND (reference sequence). The length of the CDR3 is 16 residues. This chain's CDR3 is CASSRNSGLAGETQYF.

The chain recombines TRBV11-2 with TRBJ2-1. Germline lookup yields CDR1 SGHAT and CDR2 FQNNGV. The CDR3 has 12 residues. CDR3 loop: CASSLAAYEQFF. The full variable domain, with the rest looked up from reference TRBV11-2 and TRBJ2-1, is EAGVAQSPRYKIIEKRQSVAFWCNPISGHATLYWYQQILGQGPKLLIQFQNNGVVDDSQLPKDRFSAERLKGVDSTLKIQPAKLEDSAVYLCASSLAAYEQFFGPGTRLTVL.

CDR3 loop: CASRVAGGRYEQYF. The V gene is TRBV28, the J gene TRBJ2-7; lacking DNA, the TRBD2 call made by TCRdb goes unchecked. Germline-derived CDR1 and CDR2 are MDHEN and SYDVKM. The CDR3 runs 14 residues.

The chain recombines TRBV29-1 with TRBJ2-1; as DNA is missing, the TRBD2 call by TCRdb cannot be tested. The CDR3 loop spans 14 amino acids. CDR1 SQVTM and CDR2 ANQGSEA come from the germline V gene. CDR3 region: CSAPLAGGDNEQFF.

The chain combines TRBV29-1 with TRBJ2-5; TCRdb names TRBD1, which stays unverified in the absence of DNA. CDR1 is SQVTM, CDR2 ANQGSEA, per germline. The CDR3 sequence is 12 residues long. The CDR3 spells CSGTTGGETQYF.

V is TRBV5-1 and J is TRBJ2-1; there is no DNA to check the TCRdb D call of TRBD1. This CDR3 has 13 amino acids. Per the germline V gene, CDR1 is SGHRS and CDR2 is YFSETQ. CDR3 loop: CASSRGIGNEQFF.

This chain joins TRBV14 and TRBJ2-1; TCRdb names TRBD2, which stays unverified in the absence of DNA. CDR3 length: 15 amino acids. Germline V lookup: CDR1 SGHDN, CDR2 FVKESK. The CDR3 loop is CASSRGLADYNEQFF.

This chain links TRBV6-1 with TRBJ2-1; the TRBD1 assignment by TCRdb is unverifiable without DNA. CDR3 size: 15 residues. Germline CDR1 is MNHNS and CDR2 is SASEGT. The CDR3 loop is CATQNRDIRDNEQFF.

V and J are TRBV28 and TRBJ1-1; TCRdb outputs TRBD1, but without DNA this stays unchecked. The CDR3 loop spans 13 amino acids. CDR1 is MDHEN, CDR2 SYDVKM, per germline. The CDR3 is CASSHGTNTEAFF.

The chain uses TRBV4-3 and TRBJ2-7. Germline V gene sequence: CDR1 LGHNA, CDR2 YSLEER. CDR3 length: 14 amino acids. CDR3 sequence reads: CASSLDHSSYEQYF.